This T cell receptor (beta chain) was documented in a study of blood T cell repertoires in COVID-19. Trimming at V came to 4 bases and at J to 7 bases, leaving 7 bases not matched to a gene. Germline values: CDR1 SEHNR, CDR2 FQNEAQ (reference sequence). The CDR3 runs to 13 residues. The protocol was immunoSEQ multiplex PCR, while the TCRdb copy is restricted to in-frame clones and leaves out a portion. The sample consists of approximately 110,000 clones, around 84% of them appearing once. This TCR was recovered from a man aged 35 to 55 with acute or convalescent COVID-19. The chain uses TRBV7-9 and TRBJ2-7; 7 positions agree with TRBD1. Sequencing was performed on peripheral blood. CDR3 region: CASSSWTGEEQYF. CDR3 DNA: TGTGCCAGCAGCTCCTGGACAGGTGAAGAGCAGTACTTC.